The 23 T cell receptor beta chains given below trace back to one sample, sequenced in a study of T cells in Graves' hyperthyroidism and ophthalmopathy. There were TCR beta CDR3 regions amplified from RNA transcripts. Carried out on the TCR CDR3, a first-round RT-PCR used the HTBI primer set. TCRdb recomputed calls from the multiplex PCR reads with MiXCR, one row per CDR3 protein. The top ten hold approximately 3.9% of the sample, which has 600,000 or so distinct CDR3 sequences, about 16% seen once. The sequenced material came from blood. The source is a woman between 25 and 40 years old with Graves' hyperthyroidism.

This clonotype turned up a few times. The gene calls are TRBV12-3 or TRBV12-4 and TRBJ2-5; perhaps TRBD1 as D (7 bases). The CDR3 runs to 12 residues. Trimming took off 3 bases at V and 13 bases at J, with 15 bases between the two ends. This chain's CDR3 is CASSFQEGATYF. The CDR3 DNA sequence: TGTGCCAGCAGTTTCCAGGAGGGGGCTACGTACTTC.

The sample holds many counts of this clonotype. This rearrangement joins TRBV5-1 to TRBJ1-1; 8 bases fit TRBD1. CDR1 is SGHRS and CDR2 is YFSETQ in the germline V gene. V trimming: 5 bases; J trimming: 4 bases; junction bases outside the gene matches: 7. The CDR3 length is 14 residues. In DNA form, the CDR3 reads TGCGCCAGCAGAAAGGACAGGGACCGCACTGAAGCTTTCTTT. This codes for CASRKDRDRTEAFF.

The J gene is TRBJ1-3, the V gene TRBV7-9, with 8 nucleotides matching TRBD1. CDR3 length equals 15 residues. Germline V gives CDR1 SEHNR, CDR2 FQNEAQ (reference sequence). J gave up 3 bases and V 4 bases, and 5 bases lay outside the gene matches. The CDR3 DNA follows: TGTGCCAGCAGCTCTCAGGGGGCCAGTGGAAACACCATATATTTT. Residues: CASSSQGASGNTIYF.

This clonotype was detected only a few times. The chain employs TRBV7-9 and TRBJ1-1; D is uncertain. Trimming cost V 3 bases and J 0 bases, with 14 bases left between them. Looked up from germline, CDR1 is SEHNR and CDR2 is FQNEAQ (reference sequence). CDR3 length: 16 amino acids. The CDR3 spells CASSFQPQTLNTEAFF. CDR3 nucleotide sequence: TGTGCCAGCAGCTTTCAACCCCAAACTTTGAACACTGAAGCTTTCTTT.

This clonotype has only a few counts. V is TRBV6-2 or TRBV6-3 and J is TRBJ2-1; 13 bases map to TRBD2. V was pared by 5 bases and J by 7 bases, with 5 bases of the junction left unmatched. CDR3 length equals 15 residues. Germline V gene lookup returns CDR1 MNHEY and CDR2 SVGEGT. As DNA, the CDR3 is TGTGCCAGCAGTCCCCGGACTAGCGGGAGAAATGAGCAGTTCTTC. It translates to CASSPRTSGRNEQFF.

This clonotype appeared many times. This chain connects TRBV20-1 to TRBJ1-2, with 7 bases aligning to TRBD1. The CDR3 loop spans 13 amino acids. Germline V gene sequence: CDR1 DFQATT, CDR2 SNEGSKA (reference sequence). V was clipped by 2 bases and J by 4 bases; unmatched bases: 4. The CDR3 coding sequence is TGCAGTGCTAGACCCGGGACAGTCTATGGCTACACCTTC. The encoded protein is CSARPGTVYGYTF.

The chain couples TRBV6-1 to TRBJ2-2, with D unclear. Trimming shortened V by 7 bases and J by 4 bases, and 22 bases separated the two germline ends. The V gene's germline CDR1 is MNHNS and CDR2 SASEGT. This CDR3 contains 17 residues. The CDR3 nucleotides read TGTGCCAGCACCCGGACCTTTGTTGGGAAAGGCACCGGGGAGCTGTTTTTT. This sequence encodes CASTRTFVGKGTGELFF.

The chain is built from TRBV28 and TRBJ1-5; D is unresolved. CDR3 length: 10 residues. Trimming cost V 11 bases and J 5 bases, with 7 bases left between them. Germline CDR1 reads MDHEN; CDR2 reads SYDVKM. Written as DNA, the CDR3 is TGTGCCTCGGATGATCAGCCCCAGCATTTT. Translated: CASDDQPQHF.

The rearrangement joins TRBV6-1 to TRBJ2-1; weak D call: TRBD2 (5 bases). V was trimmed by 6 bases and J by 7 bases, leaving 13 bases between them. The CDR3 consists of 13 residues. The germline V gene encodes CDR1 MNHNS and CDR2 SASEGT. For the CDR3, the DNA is TGTGCCAGCAGACATGAGGGTTGGAATGAGCAGTTCTTC. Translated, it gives CASRHEGWNEQFF.

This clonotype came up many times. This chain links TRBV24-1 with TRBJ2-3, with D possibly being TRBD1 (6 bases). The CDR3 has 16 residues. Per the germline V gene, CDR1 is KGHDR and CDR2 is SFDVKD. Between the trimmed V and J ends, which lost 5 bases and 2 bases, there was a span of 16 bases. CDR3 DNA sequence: TGTGCCACCAGTGGCCCCGGGACATTAGCCACAGATACGCAGTATTTT. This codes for CATSGPGTLATDTQYF.

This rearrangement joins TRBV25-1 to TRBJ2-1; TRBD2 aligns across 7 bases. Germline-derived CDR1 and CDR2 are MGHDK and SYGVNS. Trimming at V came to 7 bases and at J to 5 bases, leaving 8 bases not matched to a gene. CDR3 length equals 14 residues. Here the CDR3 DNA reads TGTGCCAGCAAGGGAGGGCCTTCCCACAATGAGCAGTTCTTC. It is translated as CASKGGPSHNEQFF. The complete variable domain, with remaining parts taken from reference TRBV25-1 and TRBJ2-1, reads EADIYQTPRYLVIGTGKKITLECSQTMGHDKMYWYQQDPGMELHLIHYSYGVNSTEKGDLSSESTVSRIRTEHFPLTLESARPSHTSQYLCASKGGPSHNEQFFGPGTRLTVL.

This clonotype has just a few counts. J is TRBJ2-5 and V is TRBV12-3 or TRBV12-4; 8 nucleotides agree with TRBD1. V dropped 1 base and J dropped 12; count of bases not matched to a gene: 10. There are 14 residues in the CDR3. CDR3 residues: CASSLGDRPDSKYF. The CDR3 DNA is TGTGCCAGCAGTTTAGGGGACAGGCCGGATTCAAAGTACTTC.

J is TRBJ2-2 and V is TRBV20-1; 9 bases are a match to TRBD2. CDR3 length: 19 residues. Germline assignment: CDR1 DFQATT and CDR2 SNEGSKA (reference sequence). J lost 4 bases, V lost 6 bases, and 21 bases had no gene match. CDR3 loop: CSARGGAGAGSGSTGELFF. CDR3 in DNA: TGCAGTGCCAGGGGTGGGGCAGGGGCTGGTAGCGGGAGCACCGGGGAGCTGTTTTTT.

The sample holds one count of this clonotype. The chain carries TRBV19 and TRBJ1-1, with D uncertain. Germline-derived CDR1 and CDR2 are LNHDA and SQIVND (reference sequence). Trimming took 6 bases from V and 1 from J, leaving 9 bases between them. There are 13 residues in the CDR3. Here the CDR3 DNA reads TGTGCCAGTAGCCGCACCTGGAACACTGAAGCTTTCTTT. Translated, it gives CASSRTWNTEAFF. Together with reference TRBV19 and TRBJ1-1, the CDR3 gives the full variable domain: DGGITQSPKYLFRKEGQNVTLSCEQNLNHDAMYWYRQDPGQGLRLIYYSQIVNDFQKGDIAEGYSVSREKKESFPLTVTSAQKNPTAFYLCASSRTWNTEAFFGQGTRLTVV.

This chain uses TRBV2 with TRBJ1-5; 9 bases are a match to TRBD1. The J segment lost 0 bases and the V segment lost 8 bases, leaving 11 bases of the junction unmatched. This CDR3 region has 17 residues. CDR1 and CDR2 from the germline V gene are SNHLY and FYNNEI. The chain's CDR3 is CASVHRDRAYSNQPQHF. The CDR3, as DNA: TGTGCCAGCGTCCACCGGGACAGGGCTTATAGCAATCAGCCCCAGCATTTT.

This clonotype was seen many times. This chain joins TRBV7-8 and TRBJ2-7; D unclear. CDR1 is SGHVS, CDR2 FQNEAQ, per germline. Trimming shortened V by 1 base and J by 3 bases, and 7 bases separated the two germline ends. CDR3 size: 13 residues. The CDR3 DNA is TGTGCCAGCAGCTTAGACGCCGACTACGAGCAGTACTTC. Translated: CASSLDADYEQYF.

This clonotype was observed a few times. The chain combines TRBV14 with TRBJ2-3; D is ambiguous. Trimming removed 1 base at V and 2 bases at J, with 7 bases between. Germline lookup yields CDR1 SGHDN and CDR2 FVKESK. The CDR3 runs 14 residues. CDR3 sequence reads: CASSQVRYTDTQYF. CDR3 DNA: TGTGCCAGCAGCCAAGTAAGATACACAGATACGCAGTATTTT.

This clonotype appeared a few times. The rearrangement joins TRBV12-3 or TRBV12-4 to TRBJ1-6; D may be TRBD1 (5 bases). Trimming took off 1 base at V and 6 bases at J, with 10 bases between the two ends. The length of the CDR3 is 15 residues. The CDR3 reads CASSLEAGSNSPLHF. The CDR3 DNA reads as TGTGCCAGCAGTTTAGAGGCAGGGAGTAATTCACCCCTCCACTTT.

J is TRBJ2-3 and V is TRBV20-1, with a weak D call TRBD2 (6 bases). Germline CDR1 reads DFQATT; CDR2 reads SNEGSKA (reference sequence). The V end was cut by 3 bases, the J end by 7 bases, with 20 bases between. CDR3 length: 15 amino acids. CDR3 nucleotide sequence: TGCAGTGCTAGTGCTAATAGCGGATCCCCCTATACGCAGTATTTT. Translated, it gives CSASANSGSPYTQYF.

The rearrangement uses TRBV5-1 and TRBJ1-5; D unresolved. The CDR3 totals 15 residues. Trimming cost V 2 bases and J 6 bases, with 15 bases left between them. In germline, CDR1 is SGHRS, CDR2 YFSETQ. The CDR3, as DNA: TGCGCCAGCAGCTTTGACAATCCAGAACGTCAGCCCCAGCATTTT. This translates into CASSFDNPERQPQHF.

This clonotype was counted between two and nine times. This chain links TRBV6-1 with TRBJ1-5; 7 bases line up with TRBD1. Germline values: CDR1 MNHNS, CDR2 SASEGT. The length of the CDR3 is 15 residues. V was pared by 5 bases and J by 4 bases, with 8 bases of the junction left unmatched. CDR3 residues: CASSYTGQSNQPQHF. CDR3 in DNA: TGTGCCAGCAGTTACACGGGACAGTCTAATCAGCCCCAGCATTTT.

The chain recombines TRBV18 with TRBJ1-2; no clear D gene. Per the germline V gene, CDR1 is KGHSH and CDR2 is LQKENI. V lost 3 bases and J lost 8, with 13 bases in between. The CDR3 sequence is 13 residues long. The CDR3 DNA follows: TGTGCCAGCTCACCCGGCGGGAAGGAAGGCTACACCTTC. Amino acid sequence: CASSPGGKEGYTF. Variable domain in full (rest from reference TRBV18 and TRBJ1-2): NAGVMQNPRHLVRRRGQEARLRCSPMKGHSHVYWYRQLPEEGLKFMVYLQKENIIDESGMPKERFSAEFPKEGPSILRIQQVVRGDSAAYFCASSPGGKEGYTFGSGTRLTVV.

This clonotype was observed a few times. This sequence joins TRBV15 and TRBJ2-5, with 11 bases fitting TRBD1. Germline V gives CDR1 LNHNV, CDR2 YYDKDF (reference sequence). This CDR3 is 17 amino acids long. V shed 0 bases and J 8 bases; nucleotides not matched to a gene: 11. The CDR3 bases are TGTGCCACCAGCAGAGACGGACAGGGGGCCGTGGTAGGAACCCAGTACTTC. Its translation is CATSRDGQGAVVGTQYF.